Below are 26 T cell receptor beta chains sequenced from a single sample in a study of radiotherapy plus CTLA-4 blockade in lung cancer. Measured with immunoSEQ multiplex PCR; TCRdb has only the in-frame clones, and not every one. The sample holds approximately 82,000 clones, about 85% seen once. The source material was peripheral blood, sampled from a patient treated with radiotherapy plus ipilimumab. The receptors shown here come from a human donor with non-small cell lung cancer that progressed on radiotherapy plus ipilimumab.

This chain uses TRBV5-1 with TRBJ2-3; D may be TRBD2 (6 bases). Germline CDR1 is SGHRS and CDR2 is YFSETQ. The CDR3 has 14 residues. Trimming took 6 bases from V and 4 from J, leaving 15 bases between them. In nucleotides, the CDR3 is TGCGCCAGCACCGGGGGAGGTTCCCCAGATACGCAGTATTTT. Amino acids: CASTGGGSPDTQYF.

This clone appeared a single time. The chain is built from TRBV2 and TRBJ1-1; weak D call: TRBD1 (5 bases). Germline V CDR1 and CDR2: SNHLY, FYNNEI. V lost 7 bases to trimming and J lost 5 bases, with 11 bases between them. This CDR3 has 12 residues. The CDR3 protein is CASNWGRTEAFF. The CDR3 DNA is TGTGCCAGCAATTGGGGCCGAACTGAAGCTTTCTTT.

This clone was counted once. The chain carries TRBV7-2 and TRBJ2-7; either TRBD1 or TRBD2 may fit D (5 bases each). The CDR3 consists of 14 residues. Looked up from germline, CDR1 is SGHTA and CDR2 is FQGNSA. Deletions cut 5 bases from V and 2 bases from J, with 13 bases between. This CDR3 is CASSPRGLTYEQYF. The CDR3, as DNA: TGTGCCAGCAGCCCCCGGGGCTTAACCTACGAGCAGTACTTC.

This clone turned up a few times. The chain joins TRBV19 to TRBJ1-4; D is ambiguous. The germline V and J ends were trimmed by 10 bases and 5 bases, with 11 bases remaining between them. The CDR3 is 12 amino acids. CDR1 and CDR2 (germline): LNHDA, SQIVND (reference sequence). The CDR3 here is CATSRWNEKLFF. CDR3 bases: TGTGCCACTTCTAGGTGGAATGAAAAACTGTTTTTT.

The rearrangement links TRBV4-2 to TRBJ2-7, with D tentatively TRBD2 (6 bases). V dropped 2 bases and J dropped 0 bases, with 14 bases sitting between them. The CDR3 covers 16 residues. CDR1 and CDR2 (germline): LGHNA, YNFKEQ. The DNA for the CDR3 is TGTGCCAGCAGCCAACCTGGGGGGTCCGGCTCCTACGAGCAGTACTTC. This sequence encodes CASSQPGGSGSYEQYF.

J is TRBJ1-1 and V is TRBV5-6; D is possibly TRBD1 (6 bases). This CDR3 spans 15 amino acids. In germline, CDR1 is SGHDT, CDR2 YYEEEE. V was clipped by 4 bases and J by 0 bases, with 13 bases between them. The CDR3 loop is CASSDGTFMNTEAFF. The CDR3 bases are TGTGCCAGCAGCGACGGGACATTTATGAACACTGAAGCTTTCTTT.

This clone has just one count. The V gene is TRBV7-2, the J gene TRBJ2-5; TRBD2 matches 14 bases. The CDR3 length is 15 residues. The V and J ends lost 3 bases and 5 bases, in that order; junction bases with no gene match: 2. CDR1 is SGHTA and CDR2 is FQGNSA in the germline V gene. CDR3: CASSFRTSGGETQYF. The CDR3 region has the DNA TGTGCCAGCAGCTTCAGGACTAGCGGGGGGGAGACCCAGTACTTC.

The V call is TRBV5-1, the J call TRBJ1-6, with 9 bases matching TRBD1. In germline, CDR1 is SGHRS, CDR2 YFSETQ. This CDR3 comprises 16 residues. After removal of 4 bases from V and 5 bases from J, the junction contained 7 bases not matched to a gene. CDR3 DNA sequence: TGCGCCAGCAGCCAACTGACAGGGGGAAATAATTCACCCCTCCACTTT. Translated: CASSQLTGGNNSPLHF.

CDR3 sequence: CASSESGLGYTF. The CDR3 region has the DNA TGTGCCAGCAGTGAATCAGGGTTGGGCTACACCTTC. V and J are TRBV25-1 and TRBJ1-2, with D possibly TRBD1 on 5 matching bases. Germline CDR1 MGHDK, CDR2 SYGVNS. V was trimmed by 1 base and J by 8 bases, leaving 8 bases between them. There are 12 residues in the CDR3.

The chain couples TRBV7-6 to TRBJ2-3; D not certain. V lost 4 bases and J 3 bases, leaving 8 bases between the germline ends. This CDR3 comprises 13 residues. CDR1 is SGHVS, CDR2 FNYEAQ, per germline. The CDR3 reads CASSSGVTDTQYF. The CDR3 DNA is TGTGCCAGCAGCTCCGGAGTGACAGATACGCAGTATTTT.

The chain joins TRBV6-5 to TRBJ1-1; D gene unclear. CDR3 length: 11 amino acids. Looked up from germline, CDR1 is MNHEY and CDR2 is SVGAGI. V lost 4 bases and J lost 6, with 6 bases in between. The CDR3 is CASSSPAEAFF. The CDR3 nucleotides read TGTGCCAGCAGTTCTCCGGCTGAAGCTTTCTTT.

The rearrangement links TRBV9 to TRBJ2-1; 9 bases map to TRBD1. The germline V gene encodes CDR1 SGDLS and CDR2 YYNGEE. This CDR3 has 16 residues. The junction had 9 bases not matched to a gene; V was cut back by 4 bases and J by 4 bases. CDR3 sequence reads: CASSLGTGGLYNEQFF. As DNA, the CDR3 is TGTGCCAGCAGCCTGGGAACAGGGGGCTTATACAATGAGCAGTTCTTC.

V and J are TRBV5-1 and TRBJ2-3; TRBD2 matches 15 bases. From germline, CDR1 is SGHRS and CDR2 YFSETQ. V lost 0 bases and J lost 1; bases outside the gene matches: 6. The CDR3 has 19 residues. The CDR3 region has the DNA TGCGCCAGCAGCTTGGGGACTAGCGGGGGGGCCGGTGGCACAGATACGCAGTATTTT. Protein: CASSLGTSGGAGGTDTQYF.

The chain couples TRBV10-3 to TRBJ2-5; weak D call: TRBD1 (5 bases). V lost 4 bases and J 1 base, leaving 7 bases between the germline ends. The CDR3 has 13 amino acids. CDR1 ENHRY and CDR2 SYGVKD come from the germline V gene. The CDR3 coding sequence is TGTGCCATCAGTGGGACAACCCAAGAGACCCAGTACTTC. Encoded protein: CAISGTTQETQYF.

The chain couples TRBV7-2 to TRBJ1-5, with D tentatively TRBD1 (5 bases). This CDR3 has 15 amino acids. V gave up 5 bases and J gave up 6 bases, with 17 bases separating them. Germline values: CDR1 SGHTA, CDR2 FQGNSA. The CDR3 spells CASSADGVGAQPQHF. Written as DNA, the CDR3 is TGTGCCAGCAGCGCTGACGGAGTCGGGGCTCAGCCCCAGCATTTT.

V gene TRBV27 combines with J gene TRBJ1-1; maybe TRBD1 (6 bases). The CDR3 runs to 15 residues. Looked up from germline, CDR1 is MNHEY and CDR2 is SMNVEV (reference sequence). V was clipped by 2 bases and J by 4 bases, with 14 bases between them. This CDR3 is CASSLITGRGTEAFF. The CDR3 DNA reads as TGTGCCAGCAGTTTAATAACAGGGCGAGGCACTGAAGCTTTCTTT.

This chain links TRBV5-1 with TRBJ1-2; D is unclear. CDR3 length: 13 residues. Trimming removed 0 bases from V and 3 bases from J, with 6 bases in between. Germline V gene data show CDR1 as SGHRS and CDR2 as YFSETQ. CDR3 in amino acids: CASSLDGYYGYTF. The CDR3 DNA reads TGCGCCAGCAGCTTGGACGGGTACTATGGCTACACCTTC.

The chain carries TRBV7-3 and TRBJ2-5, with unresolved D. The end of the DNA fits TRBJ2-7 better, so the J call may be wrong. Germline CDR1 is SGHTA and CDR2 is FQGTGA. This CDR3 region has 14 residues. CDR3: CASSLEQQTYEQYF. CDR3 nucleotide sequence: TGTGCCAGCAGCTTAGAGCAACAGACCTACGAGCAGTACTTC.

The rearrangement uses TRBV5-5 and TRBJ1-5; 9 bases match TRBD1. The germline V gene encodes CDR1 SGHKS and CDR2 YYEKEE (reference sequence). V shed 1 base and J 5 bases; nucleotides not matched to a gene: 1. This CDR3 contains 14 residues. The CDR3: CASSLWTGDQPQHF. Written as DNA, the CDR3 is TGTGCCAGCAGCTTGTGGACAGGGGATCAGCCCCAGCATTTT.

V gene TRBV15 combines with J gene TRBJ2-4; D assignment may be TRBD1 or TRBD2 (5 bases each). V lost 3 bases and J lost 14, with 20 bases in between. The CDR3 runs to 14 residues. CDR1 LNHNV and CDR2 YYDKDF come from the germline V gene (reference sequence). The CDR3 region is CATSSVPDGGDEYF. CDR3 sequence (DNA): TGTGCCACCAGCAGTGTGCCTGATGGGGGAGATGAGTACTTC.

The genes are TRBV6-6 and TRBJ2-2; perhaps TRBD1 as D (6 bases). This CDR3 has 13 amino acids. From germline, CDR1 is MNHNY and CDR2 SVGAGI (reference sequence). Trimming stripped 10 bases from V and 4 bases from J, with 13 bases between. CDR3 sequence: CATRQVPTGELFF. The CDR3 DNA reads TGTGCCACCCGACAGGTCCCCACCGGGGAGCTGTTTTTT.

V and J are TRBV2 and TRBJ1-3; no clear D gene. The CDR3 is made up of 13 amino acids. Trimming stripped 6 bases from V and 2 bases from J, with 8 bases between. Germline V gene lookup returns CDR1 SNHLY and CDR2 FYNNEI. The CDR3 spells CASREWAGNTIYF. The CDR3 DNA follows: TGTGCCAGCAGGGAGTGGGCTGGAAACACCATATATTTT.

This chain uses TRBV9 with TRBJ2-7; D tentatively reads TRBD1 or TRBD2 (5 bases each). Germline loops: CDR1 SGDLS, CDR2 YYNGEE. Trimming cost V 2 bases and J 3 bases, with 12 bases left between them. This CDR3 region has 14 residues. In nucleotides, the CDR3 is TGTGCCAGCAGCGTTAACCGGGACGGCTACGAGCAGTACTTC. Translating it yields CASSVNRDGYEQYF.

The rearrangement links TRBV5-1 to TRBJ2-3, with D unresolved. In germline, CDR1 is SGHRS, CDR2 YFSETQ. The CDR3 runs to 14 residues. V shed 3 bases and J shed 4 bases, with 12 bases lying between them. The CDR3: CASSSSPGPDTQYF. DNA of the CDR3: TGCGCCAGCAGCTCCAGCCCAGGCCCAGATACGCAGTATTTT.

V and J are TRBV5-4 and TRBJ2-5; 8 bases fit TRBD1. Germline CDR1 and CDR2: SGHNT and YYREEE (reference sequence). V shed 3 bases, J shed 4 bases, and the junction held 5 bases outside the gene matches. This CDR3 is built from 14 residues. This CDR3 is CASSSDRARETQYF. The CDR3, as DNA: TGTGCCAGCAGCTCGGACAGGGCGCGAGAGACCCAGTACTTC.

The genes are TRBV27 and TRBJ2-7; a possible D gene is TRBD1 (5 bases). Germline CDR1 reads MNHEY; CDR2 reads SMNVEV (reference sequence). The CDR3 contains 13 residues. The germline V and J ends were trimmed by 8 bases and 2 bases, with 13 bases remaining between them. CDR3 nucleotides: TGTGCCAGCGGTCAGGGTTTCCCCTACGAGCAGTACTTC. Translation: CASGQGFPYEQYF.